This TCR beta chain was obtained from a study of blood T cell repertoires in COVID-19. As for the study in general: Samples of COVID-19 (acute and convalescent) were obtained from the United States, Italy and Spain. Nucleic acid was either cDNA or gDNA, and it came from T cells, B-cell-depleted T cells, or PBMCs.

Original processing notes: Cell counts per sample came from amplifying reference gene primers. The assay was immunoSEQ multiplex PCR, and TCRdb's table has in-frame clones only and misses some. V and J calls plus clone size are reproduced from that table; the DNA served to infer D and trimming. This table holds under 200,000 clones, approximately 90% found once. The CDR3 extends over 17 amino acids. Trimming at V came to 4 bases and at J to 3 bases, leaving 9 bases not matched to a gene. Looked up from germline, CDR1 is MGHRA and CDR2 is YSYEKL. This TCR came from a woman aged 60 to 75 who had recovered from COVID-19. Sequencing was carried out using peripheral blood. This chain uses TRBV4-1 with TRBJ1-6; 7 bases are a match to TRBD1. CDR3 in DNA: TGCGCCAGCAGCCCAGGTCGAGGGGGCGTCTATAATTCACCCCTCCACTTT. This sequence encodes CASSPGRGGVYNSPLHF.